Below are 24 T cell receptor beta chains sequenced from a single sample in a study of PD-1 and CTLA-4 blockade in melanoma. Produced via immunoSEQ multiplex PCR; TCRdb's table is partial and in-frame only. The sample contains 15,000 to 20,000 clones, over 65% of which appear only once. Sequenced here: CD8+ T cells from peripheral blood, sampled before anti-PD-1 treatment. All receptors derive from a human donor with melanoma.

The chain has TRBV7-8 and TRBJ2-7; D not certain. V lost 5 bases to trimming and J lost 3 bases, with 8 bases between them. CDR1 is SGHVS and CDR2 is FQNEAQ in the germline V gene. There are 12 residues in the CDR3. The CDR3 here is CASSPSDYEQYF. CDR3 DNA sequence: TGTGCCAGCAGCCCTAGTGACTACGAGCAGTACTTC.

J is TRBJ2-1 and V is TRBV27; a weak D match, TRBD2 (6 bases). Germline loops: CDR1 MNHEY, CDR2 SMNVEV (reference sequence). Trimming left V 8 bases short and J 4 bases short, with 9 bases between. This CDR3 region has 12 residues. CDR3 region: CASGLRYNEQFF. The CDR3 DNA is TGTGCCAGCGGACTACGATACAATGAGCAGTTCTTC.

V usage is TRBV11-3 and J usage is TRBJ2-4; D perhaps matches TRBD1 (5 bases). Trimming removed 2 bases from V and 6 bases from J, with 14 bases in between. The length of the CDR3 is 15 residues. The germline V gene has CDR1 SGHNT and CDR2 YENEEA. CDR3 DNA: TGTGCCAGCAGCTTAAGACACAGGACGGTAAACATTCAGTACTTC. Its translation: CASSLRHRTVNIQYF.

By proportion, this clone is medium-sized. The chain couples TRBV5-5 to TRBJ1-1, with no clear D. This CDR3 is built from 13 residues. In germline, CDR1 is SGHKS, CDR2 YYEKEE (reference sequence). The V end was cut by 3 bases, the J end by 9 bases, with 15 bases between. The CDR3 DNA is TGTGCCAGCAGCTCCGACTATGCTAAAAAAGCTTTCTTT. This translates into CASSSDYAKKAFF. The complete variable domain, with remaining parts taken from reference TRBV5-5 and TRBJ1-1, reads DAGVTQSPTHLIKTRGQQVTLRCSPISGHKSVSWYQQVLGQGPQFIFQYYEKEERGRGNFPDRFSARQFPNYSSELNVNALLLGDSALYLCASSSDYAKKAFFGQGTRLTVV.

The chain has TRBV5-4 and TRBJ1-1; no reliable D call. This CDR3 has 14 amino acids. The V end was cut by 0 bases, the J end by 0 bases, with 6 bases between. Germline assignment: CDR1 SGHNT and CDR2 YYREEE (reference sequence). CDR3 DNA sequence: TGTGCCAGCAGCTTGGGTAGGGTGAACACTGAAGCTTTCTTT. Encoded protein: CASSLGRVNTEAFF.

This chain uses TRBV6-6 with TRBJ1-2; the D is unclear. V lost 0 bases and J 6 bases, leaving 8 bases between the germline ends. Germline lookup yields CDR1 MNHNY and CDR2 SVGAGI (reference sequence). The CDR3 loop spans 13 amino acids. CDR3 DNA: TGTGCCAGCAGTTACTCGAGGCGTGATGGCTACACCTTC. Encoded protein: CASSYSRRDGYTF.

This clone was seen a handful of times. The chain carries TRBV28 and TRBJ2-7; maybe TRBD2 (6 bases). The CDR3 runs to 14 residues. Germline V CDR1 and CDR2: MDHEN, SYDVKM. Trimming shortened V by 7 bases and J by 0 bases, and 13 bases separated the two germline ends. The CDR3 is CASTPFGSSYEQYF. The CDR3 nucleotides read TGTGCCAGCACCCCCTTCGGGAGCTCCTACGAGCAGTACTTC.

J is TRBJ1-1 and V is TRBV7-9; D is perhaps TRBD1 (6 bases). CDR3 size: 14 residues. The germline gives CDR1 SEHNR, CDR2 FQNEAQ (reference sequence). V lost 5 bases, J lost 5 bases, and 15 bases lay in between. The CDR3 coding sequence is TGTGCCAGCAGCCCACAGGGTATGGCGACTGAAGCTTTCTTT. It yields the protein CASSPQGMATEAFF.

The genes are TRBV6-6 and TRBJ1-1; no reliable D call. With 8 bases removed from V and 1 base from J, the gap between germline ends came to 8 bases. The CDR3 is 12 amino acids. The germline V gene encodes CDR1 MNHNY and CDR2 SVGAGI (reference sequence). The CDR3 DNA reads as TGTGCCAGCGGCCACTGGAACACTGAAGCTTTCTTT. It specifies CASGHWNTEAFF.

The rearrangement uses TRBV6-5 and TRBJ2-2; 7 nucleotides line up with TRBD2. V was clipped by 2 bases and J by 5 bases; unmatched bases: 2. CDR1 and CDR2 (germline): MNHEY, SVGAGI. This CDR3 region has 14 residues. The CDR3 here is CASSYAGGTGELFF. The CDR3 bases are TGTGCCAGCAGTTACGCCGGGGGGACCGGGGAGCTGTTTTTT.

The V call is TRBV6-5, the J call TRBJ2-7; D may be TRBD1 (6 bases). The V gene's germline CDR1 is MNHEY and CDR2 SVGAGI. V was cut by 2 bases and J by 0 bases, with 14 bases left in between. This CDR3 comprises 16 residues. The CDR3 sequence: CASSYLNRDPSYEQYF. The CDR3 DNA reads as TGTGCCAGCAGTTACCTTAACAGGGACCCCTCCTACGAGCAGTACTTC.

This rearrangement joins TRBV7-8 to TRBJ1-2, with D possibly TRBD1 on 6 matching bases. The CDR3 runs to 12 residues. Trimming left V 8 bases short and J 5 bases short, with 12 bases between. From germline, CDR1 is SGHVS and CDR2 FQNEAQ. This CDR3 is CASRQGLYGYTF. The DNA for the CDR3 is TGTGCCAGCCGGCAGGGGTTGTATGGCTACACCTTC.

This rearrangement joins TRBV6-1 to TRBJ2-1, with 13 bases fitting TRBD2. Trimming at V came to 6 bases and at J to 8 bases, leaving 10 bases not matched to a gene. CDR1 and CDR2 (germline): MNHNS, SASEGT. The CDR3 loop spans 16 amino acids. The CDR3 protein is CASRESGTSGIYEQFF. In DNA, the CDR3 is TGTGCCAGCAGAGAATCCGGGACTAGCGGGATCTATGAGCAGTTCTTC.

Only a few counts were recorded for this clone. V gene TRBV27 combines with J gene TRBJ2-3; D is perhaps TRBD2 (5 bases). Germline values: CDR1 MNHEY, CDR2 SMNVEV (reference sequence). This CDR3 contains 14 residues. The germline V and J ends were trimmed by 5 bases and 1 base, with 10 bases remaining between them. The CDR3 DNA is TGTGCCAGCAGTATTATTAGCGGCACAGATACGCAGTATTTT. Its translation: CASSIISGTDTQYF.

This clone was seen a single time. The chain recombines TRBV7-9 with TRBJ1-1; D is uncertain. The CDR3 loop spans 17 amino acids. The V end lost 2 bases, the J end lost 1 base, and 17 bases lay between the germline ends. Germline V lookup: CDR1 SEHNR, CDR2 FQNEAQ (reference sequence). This chain's CDR3 is CASSLFGVVPQNTEAFF. In DNA form, the CDR3 reads TGTGCCAGCAGCTTATTCGGGGTAGTCCCCCAGAACACTGAAGCTTTCTTT.

The chain links TRBV7-9 to TRBJ2-7; tentative D call: TRBD1 (6 bases). Between the trimmed V and J ends, which lost 1 base and 5 bases, there was a span of 9 bases. Germline CDR1 reads SEHNR; CDR2 reads FQNEAQ (reference sequence). The CDR3 has 13 amino acids. The CDR3 region has the DNA TGTGCCAGCAGCTTAGTGGGGGCGGACGAGCAGTACTTC. It translates to CASSLVGADEQYF.

The gene calls are TRBV7-9 and TRBJ2-2; 8 nucleotides align to TRBD2. Germline trimming cut 8 bases from V and 4 bases from J; bases unmatched to any gene: 3. The CDR3 contains 13 residues. Per the germline V gene, CDR1 is SEHNR and CDR2 is FQNEAQ (reference sequence). CDR3 nucleotide sequence: TGTGCCAGCTTCAGCGGGAGCACCGGGGAGCTGTTTTTT. Protein sequence: CASFSGSTGELFF.

V gene TRBV13 combines with J gene TRBJ2-7, with D uncertain. With 0 bases removed from V and 0 bases from J, the gap between germline ends came to 3 bases. This CDR3 region has 13 residues. Germline V gives CDR1 PRHDT, CDR2 FYEKMQ (reference sequence). The CDR3 loop is CASSLGSSYEQYF. The CDR3 bases are TGTGCCAGCAGCTTAGGGTCCTCCTACGAGCAGTACTTC.

CDR3 nucleotides: TGTGCCAGCATGGAAGGGACATTTACTAACTATGGCTACACCTTC. Amino acid sequence: CASMEGTFTNYGYTF. The chain employs TRBV6-5 and TRBJ1-2, with a tentative D call TRBD1 (6 bases). The CDR3 has 15 residues. CDR1 is MNHEY, CDR2 SVGAGI, per germline. The V and J ends lost 7 bases and 0 bases respectively, with 15 bases between them.

J is TRBJ1-1 and V is TRBV4-1; 8 positions match TRBD1. This CDR3 has 13 amino acids. Germline CDR1 and CDR2: MGHRA and YSYEKL. The V gene end was trimmed by 4 bases and the J gene end by 4 bases; junction bases not matched to a gene: 2. CDR3 DNA sequence: TGCGCCAGCAGCCTACAGGGGGTCACTGAAGCTTTCTTT. Protein: CASSLQGVTEAFF.

This chain joins TRBV11-2 and TRBJ2-2; 8 positions match TRBD1. The CDR3 consists of 16 residues. Germline-derived CDR1 and CDR2 are SGHAT and FQNNGV. V was pared by 3 bases and J by 6 bases, with 9 bases of the junction left unmatched. CDR3: CASSFGAGGMAGELFF. CDR3 DNA: TGTGCCAGCAGCTTTGGGGCAGGGGGCATGGCCGGGGAGCTGTTTTTT. Together with reference TRBV11-2 and TRBJ2-2, the CDR3 gives the full variable domain: EAGVAQSPRYKIIEKRQSVAFWCNPISGHATLYWYQQILGQGPKLLIQFQNNGVVDDSQLPKDRFSAERLKGVDSTLKIQPAKLEDSAVYLCASSFGAGGMAGELFFGEGSRLTVL.

The sample holds a few counts of this clone. V and J are TRBV7-9 and TRBJ1-1; TRBD1 agrees at 8 bases. The germline V gene encodes CDR1 SEHNR and CDR2 FQNEAQ (reference sequence). The V segment lost 5 bases and the J segment 3 bases; nucleotides outside the gene matches: 5. The CDR3 length is 14 residues. CDR3 nucleotides: TGTGCCAGCAGCGGAGTGGACAGGGACACTGAAGCTTTCTTT. It encodes CASSGVDRDTEAFF.

The chain employs TRBV7-2 and TRBJ2-1; D unclear. Per the germline V gene, CDR1 is SGHTA and CDR2 is FQGNSA. The CDR3 extends over 12 amino acids. The V end lost 3 bases, the J end lost 4 bases, and 4 bases lay between the germline ends. For the CDR3, the DNA is TGTGCCAGCAGCTTTGAATACAATGAGCAGTTCTTC. Protein: CASSFEYNEQFF.

The chain uses TRBV27 and TRBJ2-3; TRBD2 matches at 12 bases. V was clipped by 3 bases and J by 5 bases; unmatched bases: 6. The CDR3 has 16 amino acids. From germline, CDR1 is MNHEY and CDR2 SMNVEV (reference sequence). The DNA of the CDR3 is TGTGCCAGCAGTTTCCTAGCGGGAGGGCCCGAAGATACGCAGTATTTT. Translating it yields CASSFLAGGPEDTQYF.